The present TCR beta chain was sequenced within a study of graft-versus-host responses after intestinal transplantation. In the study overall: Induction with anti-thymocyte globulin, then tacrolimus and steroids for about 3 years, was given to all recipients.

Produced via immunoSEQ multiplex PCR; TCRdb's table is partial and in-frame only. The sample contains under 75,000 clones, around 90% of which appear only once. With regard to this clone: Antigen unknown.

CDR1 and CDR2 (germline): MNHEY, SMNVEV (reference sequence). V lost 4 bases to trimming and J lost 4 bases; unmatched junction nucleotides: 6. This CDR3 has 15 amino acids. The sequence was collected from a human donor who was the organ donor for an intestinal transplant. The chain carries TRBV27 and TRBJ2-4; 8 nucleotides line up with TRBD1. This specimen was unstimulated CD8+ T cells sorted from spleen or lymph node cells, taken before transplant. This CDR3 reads CASSSGTGGKNIQYF. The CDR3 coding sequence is TGTGCCAGCAGTTCCGGGACAGGTGGGAAAAACATTCAGTACTTC.